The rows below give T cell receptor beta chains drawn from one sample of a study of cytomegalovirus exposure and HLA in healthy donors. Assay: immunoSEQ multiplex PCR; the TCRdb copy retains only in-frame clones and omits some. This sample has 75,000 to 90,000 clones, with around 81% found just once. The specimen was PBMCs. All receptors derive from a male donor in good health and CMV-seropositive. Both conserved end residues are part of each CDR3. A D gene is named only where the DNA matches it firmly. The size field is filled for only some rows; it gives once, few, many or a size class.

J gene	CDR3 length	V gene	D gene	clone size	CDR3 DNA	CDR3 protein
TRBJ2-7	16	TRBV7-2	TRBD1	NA	TGTGCCAGCAGCTTAGTGGCAGGGGGCTCCTCCTACGAGCAGTACTTC	CASSLVAGGSSYEQYF
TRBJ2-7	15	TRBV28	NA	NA	TGTGCCAGCAGTCCTCAAGCGGTACCCTCCTACGAGCAGTACTTC	CASSPQAVPSYEQYF
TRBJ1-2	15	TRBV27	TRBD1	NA	TGTGCCAGCAGTTTAGAGGTCGGGACAGGGGAAGGCTACACCTTC	CASSLEVGTGEGYTF
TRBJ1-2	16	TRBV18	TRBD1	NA	TGTGCCAGCTCACCAGGGGCAGGCGCAGGACAGGGAGGCTACACCTTC	CASSPGAGAGQGGYTF
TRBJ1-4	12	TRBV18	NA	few	TGTGCCAGCGGGAGAACTAATGAAAAACTGTTTTTT	CASGRTNEKLFF
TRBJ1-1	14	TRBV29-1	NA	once	TGCAGCGTTGGTCACGGGTGGTTCAACACTGAAGCTTTCTTT	CSVGHGWFNTEAFF
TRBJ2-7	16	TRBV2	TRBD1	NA	TGTGCCAGCAGTGAAGGGGGACAGGTCGTCTCCTACGAGCAGTACTTC	CASSEGGQVVSYEQYF
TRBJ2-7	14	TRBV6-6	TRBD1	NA	TGTGCCAGCAGTCTACAGGGGACCTCCTACGAGCAGTACTTC	CASSLQGTSYEQYF
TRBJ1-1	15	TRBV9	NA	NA	TGTGCCAGCAGCGCGACCACAGGTGGCGACACTGAAGCTTTCTTT	CASSATTGGDTEAFF
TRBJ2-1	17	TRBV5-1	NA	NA	TGCGCCAGCAGCTCACCTAGGGGTCGGAGCTCCTACAATGAGCAGTTCTTC	CASSSPRGRSSYNEQFF
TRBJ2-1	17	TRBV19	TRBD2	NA	TGTGCCAGTAGTAGACTAGGGCTAGCGGATTCGGGCAATGAGCAGTTCTTC	CASSRLGLADSGNEQFF
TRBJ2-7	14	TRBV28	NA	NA	TGTGCCAGCATCCGCCGAGTGTATCCCCACGAGCAGTACTTC	CASIRRVYPHEQYF
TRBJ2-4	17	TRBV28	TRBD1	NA	TGTGCCAGCAGTACCTACACAGGGGAGCTAGCCAAAAACATTCAGTACTTC	CASSTYTGELAKNIQYF
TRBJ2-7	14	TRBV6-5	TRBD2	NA	TGTGCCAGCAGTTTTTTACTAGCGGGAGTCGAGCAGTACTTC	CASSFLLAGVEQYF
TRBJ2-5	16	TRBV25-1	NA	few	TGTGCCAGCTTACAACAGGGCGGGGGAGTGTTCGAGACCCAGTACTTC	CASLQQGGGVFETQYF